This entry concerns a single T cell receptor (beta chain). At least ten counts were recorded for this clonotype. Its antigen remains unidentified. Base qualities are not provided; no much larger clone lies one nucleotide away. V sheds 7 bases and J sheds 1 base, leaving 9 bases between their ends. Including the terminal cysteine and phenylalanine, the CDR3 comprises 13 residues. Only CDR3 DNA is held: 39 bases, read in frame from base 1. Sequences MNHEY (CDR1) and SVGEGT (CDR2) are obtained from the germline V gene. The entry originates in a study of T-cell reconstitution after alpha-beta-depleted transplantation in children (dated by TCRdb to about 2016). About the full investigation: Using TCR repertoire profiling, the study quantitatively followed how T-cell immune reconstitution unfolded in children after TCRalphabeta/CD19-depleted allogeneic hematopoietic cell transplantation. General study outcomes and caveats: About two months after transplant, the apparently early recovery of alphabetaT-cell counts reportedly depended on just several hundred clones that had expanded rapidly and came from non-depleted graft cells. The high TCRbeta diversity at day 60 in some patients was ascribed to recipient T cells and intrathymic progenitors that had survived conditioning. The frequencies of hyperexpanded clones fell over the following months, and after one year, T-cell counts and TCRbeta diversity were mostly attributed to newly produced T cells.

The receptor library was made with PCR. Sequencer: Illumina HiSeq 2500. TCR libraries were prepared with molecular barcoding, using unique molecular identifiers to normalize TCRbeta repertoire quantification. TCRdb passed the public sequencing reads through fastp at Q25 and MiXCR, retaining productive beta sequences. CDR3 protein sequences are deduplicated, and each keeps its most common genes and DNA. This sample comprises a few hundred thousand distinct CDR3 sequences, 6.6% of them detected only once. About 6% of the sample is in the top ten clones. Taken with the paper, the label for treatment or condition translates to: allogeneic hematopoietic cell transplantation with graft depleted of TCRalphabeta T cells and CD19 B cells. The transplant recipients were children given TCRalphabeta/CD19-depleted allogeneic hematopoietic cell grafts.

The specimen was PBMCs, collected before TCRalphabeta/CD19-depleted stem cell transplant. This TCR came from a boy aged 2 to 9 with acute lymphoblastic leukemia, due to receive a stem cell transplant. Recombination joined TRBV6-2 or TRBV6-3 with TRBJ2-3; the D segment is perhaps TRBD1 or TRBD2, each sharing 5 matched bases. At the DNA level, the sequence is TGTGCCAGCATGGGACGGGGCACAGATACGCAGTATTTT. This gives the protein CASMGRGTDTQYF.